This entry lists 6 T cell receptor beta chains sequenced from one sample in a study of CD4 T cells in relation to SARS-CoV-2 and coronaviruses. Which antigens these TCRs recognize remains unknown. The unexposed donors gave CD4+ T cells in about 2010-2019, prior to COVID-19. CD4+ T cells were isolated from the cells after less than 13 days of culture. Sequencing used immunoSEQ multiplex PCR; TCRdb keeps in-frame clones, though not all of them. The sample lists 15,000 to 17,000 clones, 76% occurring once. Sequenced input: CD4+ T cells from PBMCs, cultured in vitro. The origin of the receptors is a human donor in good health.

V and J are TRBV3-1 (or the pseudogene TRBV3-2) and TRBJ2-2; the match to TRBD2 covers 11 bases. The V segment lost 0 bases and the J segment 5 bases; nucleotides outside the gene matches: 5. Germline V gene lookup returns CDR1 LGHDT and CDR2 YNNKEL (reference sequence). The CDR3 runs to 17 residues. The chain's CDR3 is CASSQESLAGETGELFF. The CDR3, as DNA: TGTGCCAGCAGCCAAGAATCACTAGCGGGAGAAACCGGGGAGCTGTTTTTT.

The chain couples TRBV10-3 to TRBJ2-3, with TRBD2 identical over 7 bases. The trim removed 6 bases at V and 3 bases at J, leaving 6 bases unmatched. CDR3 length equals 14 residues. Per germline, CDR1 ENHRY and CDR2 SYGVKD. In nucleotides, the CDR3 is TGTGCCATCAGAGTCCAGCGGGGTACAGATACGCAGTATTTT. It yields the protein CAIRVQRGTDTQYF.

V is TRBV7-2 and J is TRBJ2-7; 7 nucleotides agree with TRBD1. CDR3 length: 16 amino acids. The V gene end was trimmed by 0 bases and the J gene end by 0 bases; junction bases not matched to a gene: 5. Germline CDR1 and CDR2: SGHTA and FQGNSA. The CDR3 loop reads CASSLAWTGISYEQYF. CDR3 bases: TGTGCCAGCAGCTTAGCCTGGACAGGAATCTCCTACGAGCAGTACTTC.

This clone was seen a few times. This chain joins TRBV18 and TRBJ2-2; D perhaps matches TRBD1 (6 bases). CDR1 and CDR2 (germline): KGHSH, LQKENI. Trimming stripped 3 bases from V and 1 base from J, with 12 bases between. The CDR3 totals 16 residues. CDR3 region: CASSPIRGRNTGELFF. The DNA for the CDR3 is TGTGCCAGCTCACCCATCAGGGGTCGGAACACCGGGGAGCTGTTTTTT.

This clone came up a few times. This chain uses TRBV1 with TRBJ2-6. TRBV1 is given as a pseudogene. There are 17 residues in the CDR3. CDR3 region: CTSRAESLCSRANVLTF. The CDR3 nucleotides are TGCACCAGCAGAGCCGAGAGTTTGTGCAGTCGGGCCAACGTCCTGACTTTC.

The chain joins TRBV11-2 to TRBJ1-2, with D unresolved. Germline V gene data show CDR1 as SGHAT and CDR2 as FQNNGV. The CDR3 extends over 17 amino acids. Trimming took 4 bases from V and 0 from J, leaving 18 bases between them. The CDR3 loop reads CASSSPYIKRANYGYTF. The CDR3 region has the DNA TGTGCCAGCAGCTCACCTTACATCAAGAGAGCTAACTATGGCTACACCTTC.